Ten or more counts support the clone carrying this TCR beta chain. Building the TCR beta libraries relied on iRepertoire HTBI primers, and CDR3 regions underwent Arm-PCR. MiXCR, applied by TCRdb to the multiplex PCR reads, yields one record per CDR3 protein. In the table there are about 620,000 distinct CDR3 sequences, less than 20% of which are singletons. As for time point: newly diagnosed GD, antithyroid drugs for less than 3 months. Scientists built the TCR library using RNA that was extracted from PBMCs. The CDR3 length is 15 residues. V was pared by 1 base and J by 4 bases, with 10 bases between. Germline V gives CDR1 MDHEN, CDR2 SYDVKM. The data derive from a study of regulatory T cells in long-lasting Graves disease. The data also belong to a second study, concerning T cells in Graves' hyperthyroidism and ophthalmopathy.

The chain employs TRBV28 and TRBJ2-2; D possibly corresponds to TRBD1 (5 bases). The specimen was peripheral blood mononuclear cells (PBMCs), collected at new diagnosis, from a patient treated with antithyroid drugs. The sequence came from a woman in her thirties with Graves disease. The CDR3 region is CASSLYRQITGELFF. The CDR3 coding sequence is TGTGCCAGCAGTTTATACAGGCAGATCACCGGGGAGCTGTTTTTT.